These 26 T cell receptor beta chains were sequenced from one sample in a study of early T cells in non-severe SARS-CoV-2 infection. TCRdb ran MiXCR on the 5' RACE reads and lists one entry per CDR3 protein. The repertoire holds about 39,000 distinct CDR3 sequences, with roughly 5% as singletons. The specimen sequenced was whole blood. All receptors come from an adult who was a healthcare worker with PCR-confirmed SARS-CoV-2 infection or an uninfected control (not recorded which).

This clonotype has a count of ten or more. This chain's CDR3 is CASIMSGGQNEQYF. DNA for the CDR3: TGTGCCAGCATTATGAGCGGCGGGCAAAACGAGCAGTACTTC. V is TRBV28 and J is TRBJ2-7, with TRBD2 as a possible D gene (5 bases). Germline CDR1 is MDHEN and CDR2 is SYDVKM. This CDR3 has 14 amino acids. V was pared by 7 bases and J by 5 bases, with 18 bases between.

This clonotype was detected many times. The chain recombines TRBV6-6 with TRBJ2-7; TRBD1 might be the D (5 bases). With 6 bases removed from V and 2 bases from J, the gap between germline ends came to 17 bases. This CDR3 is 15 amino acids long. The germline V gene encodes CDR1 MNHNY and CDR2 SVGAGI (reference sequence). The CDR3 DNA is TGTGCCAGCAGACACCAAGACCGGACAACCTACGAGCAGTACTTC. Encoded protein: CASRHQDRTTYEQYF.

This clonotype has only a few counts. The rearrangement uses TRBV28 and TRBJ1-2; TRBD1 agrees at 7 bases. Germline CDR1 is MDHEN and CDR2 is SYDVKM. Trimming cost V 4 bases and J 11 bases; bases outside gene matches: 4. This CDR3 contains 11 residues. The CDR3 protein is CASSSDRAYTF. The CDR3 nucleotides are TGTGCCAGCAGTTCCGACAGGGCGTACACCTTC.

This clonotype was counted ten times or more. The chain links TRBV28 to TRBJ1-6; unclear D gene. Germline V gene data show CDR1 as MDHEN and CDR2 as SYDVKM. This CDR3 region has 14 residues. The V end lost 6 bases, the J end lost 5 bases, and 11 bases lay between the germline ends. CDR3 bases: TGTGCCAGCAGCGACATTTTGGATAATTCACCCCTCCACTTT. Its translation is CASSDILDNSPLHF.

Ten or more counts support this clonotype. The genes are TRBV7-2 and TRBJ1-1; TRBD1 matches at 7 bases. Per germline, CDR1 SGHTA and CDR2 FQGNSA. V was clipped by 4 bases and J by 4 bases; unmatched bases: 6. This CDR3 is 14 amino acids long. The CDR3 region is CASSSRQGSTEAFF. The CDR3 DNA reads TGTGCCAGCAGCTCAAGACAGGGATCCACTGAAGCTTTCTTT.

Ten or more counts support this clonotype. The chain employs TRBV20-1 and TRBJ2-1; the D gene could be TRBD1 or TRBD2 (6 bases each). Germline lookup yields CDR1 DFQATT and CDR2 SNEGSKA (reference sequence). This CDR3 contains 13 residues. Trimming took off 1 base at V and 9 bases at J, with 13 bases between the two ends. CDR3 sequence: CSARAGDWGEQFF. Here the CDR3 DNA reads TGCAGTGCTAGAGCAGGGGACTGGGGTGAGCAGTTCTTC.

The chain has TRBV12-3 or TRBV12-4 and TRBJ1-1, with unresolved D. This CDR3 is 12 amino acids long. V gave up 5 bases and J gave up 5 bases, with 9 bases separating them. In nucleotides, the CDR3 is TGTGCCAGCAGTCCGGACGAGACTGAAGCTTTCTTT. Its translation: CASSPDETEAFF.

This clonotype occurred many times. The V call is TRBV12-3 or TRBV12-4, the J call TRBJ1-4; D unclear. V shed 5 bases and J shed 8 bases, with 9 bases lying between them. This CDR3 region has 12 residues. CDR3 bases: TGTGCCAGCAGTCTCCCGGGGGAAAAACTGTTTTTT. The encoded protein is CASSLPGEKLFF.

This clonotype was counted many times. This chain uses TRBV11-2 with TRBJ2-3; tentative D call: TRBD2 (6 bases). The CDR3 extends over 15 amino acids. Germline V lookup: CDR1 SGHAT, CDR2 FQNNGV. Trimming pared 1 base from V and 4 bases from J, leaving 12 bases between. CDR3 in DNA: TGTGCCAGCAGCTTAGGAGGGAGGAGCGCAGATACGCAGTATTTT. It yields the protein CASSLGGRSADTQYF.

The V gene is TRBV9, the J gene TRBJ1-2; no clear D gene. Germline V gene data show CDR1 as SGDLS and CDR2 as YYNGEE. The germline V and J ends were trimmed by 7 bases and 3 bases, with 10 bases remaining between them. The CDR3 sequence is 12 residues long. CDR3: CASGGDYYGYTF. CDR3 sequence (DNA): TGTGCCAGCGGAGGAGATTACTATGGCTACACCTTC.

This clonotype was recorded many times. This chain connects TRBV11-2 to TRBJ2-1; 7 positions match TRBD1. The V segment lost 1 base and the J segment 11 bases; nucleotides outside the gene matches: 5. Germline V lookup: CDR1 SGHAT, CDR2 FQNNGV. CDR3 length: 13 amino acids. The DNA for the CDR3 is TGTGCCAGCAGCTTAGGACGACAGGGCAAGCAGTTCTTC. Translating it yields CASSLGRQGKQFF.

V usage is TRBV12-3 or TRBV12-4 and J usage is TRBJ1-4; 8 bases fit TRBD1. The CDR3 totals 15 residues. The J segment lost 7 bases and the V segment lost 5 bases, leaving 9 bases of the junction unmatched. The CDR3 sequence: CASSQDRAGTEKLFF. For the CDR3, the DNA is TGTGCCAGCAGTCAGGACAGGGCGGGCACTGAAAAACTGTTTTTT.

This chain links TRBV19 with TRBJ1-2; 8 bases map to TRBD1. Germline V gene lookup returns CDR1 LNHDA and CDR2 SQIVND (reference sequence). This CDR3 contains 14 residues. J lost 4 bases, V lost 5 bases, and 6 bases had no gene match. CDR3 residues: CASSDVTGVYGYTF. CDR3 in DNA: TGTGCCAGTAGTGACGTGACAGGGGTCTATGGCTACACCTTC.

This clonotype was recorded at least ten times. This rearrangement joins TRBV3-1 to TRBJ2-3; D possibly corresponds to TRBD2 (5 bases). This CDR3 is built from 13 residues. The germline V gene has CDR1 LGHDT and CDR2 YNNKEL (reference sequence). Trimming took 8 bases from V and 4 from J, leaving 13 bases between them. For the CDR3, the DNA is TGTGCCAGCGGCTTTGCGCGGGCAGATACGCAGTATTTT. It yields the protein CASGFARADTQYF.

This clonotype turned up a few times. The chain recombines TRBV20-1 with TRBJ2-7; the D gene is possibly TRBD1 (6 bases). CDR1 is DFQATT and CDR2 is SNEGSKA in the germline V gene (reference sequence). The ends were cut back, 1 base at V and 0 bases at J, with 10 bases in the middle. The CDR3 sequence is 14 residues long. In DNA form, the CDR3 reads TGCAGTGCTAGAGGAGGGGGTAACTCCTACGAGCAGTACTTC. Translated, it gives CSARGGGNSYEQYF.

This clonotype came up many times. This sequence joins TRBV6-6 and TRBJ1-5; 8 nucleotides match TRBD1. With 6 bases clipped from V and 5 bases from J, the junction kept 3 bases outside the gene matches. CDR3 length: 13 amino acids. CDR1 and CDR2 from the germline V gene are MNHNY and SVGAGI (reference sequence). The CDR3 reads CASRQTGDQPQHF. CDR3 DNA: TGTGCCAGCAGACAGACAGGGGATCAGCCCCAGCATTTT.

This clonotype was observed at least ten times. The J gene is TRBJ1-1, the V gene TRBV13, with TRBD1 as a possible D gene (6 bases). The CDR3 is 14 residues long. V was pared by 3 bases and J by 1 base, with 9 bases between. Looked up from germline, CDR1 is PRHDT and CDR2 is FYEKMQ (reference sequence). CDR3 residues: CASSFARGNTEAFF. The CDR3 DNA is TGTGCCAGCAGCTTCGCCAGGGGGAACACTGAAGCTTTCTTT.

The table lists this clonotype with many counts. The J gene is TRBJ1-5, the V gene TRBV6-2 or TRBV6-3, with 7 bases matching TRBD1. Germline assignment: CDR1 MNHEY and CDR2 SVGEGT. The CDR3 spans 17 residues. V gave up 7 bases and J gave up 0 bases; unmatched junction bases: 12. The CDR3 region has the DNA TGTGCCAGCACCAAAGGACAGGCTACCTATAGCAATCAGCCCCAGCATTTT. It yields the protein CASTKGQATYSNQPQHF.

This clonotype occurred many times. The genes are TRBV5-1 and TRBJ1-1; possible D gene TRBD1, 6 bases. Per germline, CDR1 SGHRS and CDR2 YFSETQ. V shed 2 bases and J shed 0 bases, with 11 bases lying between them. The CDR3 has 15 amino acids. CDR3: CASSFRQDVNTEAFF. The CDR3 DNA sequence: TGCGCCAGCAGCTTTCGACAGGATGTGAACACTGAAGCTTTCTTT. Looking up the rest from reference TRBV5-1 and TRBJ1-1 gives the full variable domain: KAGVTQTPRYLIKTRGQQVTLSCSPISGHRSVSWYQQTPGQGLQFLFEYFSETQRNKGNFPGRFSGRQFSNSRSEMNVSTLELGDSALYLCASSFRQDVNTEAFFGQGTRLTVV.

As DNA, the CDR3 is TGCAGTGCCCGGGACATAACGACCGGGGAGCTGTTTTTT. Its protein is CSARDITTGELFF. The chain joins TRBV20-1 to TRBJ2-2; perhaps TRBD1 as D (6 bases). CDR1 is DFQATT and CDR2 is SNEGSKA in the germline V gene (reference sequence). The CDR3 contains 13 residues. Trimming took off 6 bases at V and 5 bases at J, with 13 bases between the two ends.

The chain carries TRBV6-5 and TRBJ2-7, with 10 bases matching TRBD2. Germline CDR1 is MNHEY and CDR2 is SVGAGI. The V gene end was trimmed by 6 bases and the J gene end by 2 bases; junction bases not matched to a gene: 10. CDR3 length equals 16 residues. Here the CDR3 reads CASSLTLAGGAYEQYF. The CDR3 coding sequence is TGTGCCAGCAGCCTCACCTTAGCGGGGGGCGCCTACGAGCAGTACTTC.

This clonotype showed up just a few times. This chain uses TRBV11-2 with TRBJ2-5; a weak D match, TRBD1 (6 bases). V shed 5 bases and J shed 5 bases, with 12 bases lying between them. There are 13 residues in the CDR3. Germline CDR1 and CDR2: SGHAT and FQNNGV. CDR3 amino acids: CASSKGHMETQYF. As DNA, the CDR3 is TGTGCCAGCAGCAAGGGACACATGGAGACCCAGTACTTC.

The chain recombines TRBV4-3 with TRBJ2-4, with 14 bases aligning to TRBD2. The CDR3 extends over 17 amino acids. From germline, CDR1 is LGHNA and CDR2 YSLEER. With 1 base clipped from V and 6 bases from J, the junction kept 5 bases outside the gene matches. CDR3 region: CASSQGTSGGMINIQYF. The CDR3 bases are TGCGCCAGCAGCCAAGGGACTAGCGGGGGGATGATAAACATTCAGTACTTC.

A few counts support this clonotype. J is TRBJ2-3 and V is TRBV7-9; tentative D call: TRBD2 (6 bases). V shed 3 bases and J shed 0 bases, with 7 bases lying between them. The V gene's germline CDR1 is SEHNR and CDR2 FQNEAQ (reference sequence). CDR3 length equals 14 residues. CDR3 in DNA: TGTGCCAGCAGCTTTGGGACTAGCACAGATACGCAGTATTTT. Protein: CASSFGTSTDTQYF.

The sample holds many counts of this clonotype. The chain employs TRBV20-1 and TRBJ2-7; 16 nucleotides match TRBD2. This CDR3 spans 15 amino acids. CDR1 and CDR2 from the germline V gene are DFQATT and SNEGSKA (reference sequence). V trimming: 6 bases; J trimming: 4 bases; junction bases outside the gene matches: 6. The CDR3 loop is CSAKPGLAGGYEQYF. CDR3 DNA: TGCAGTGCCAAACCGGGACTAGCGGGAGGGTACGAGCAGTACTTC.

This clonotype was seen many times. V is TRBV28 and J is TRBJ2-1; a weak D match, TRBD1 (5 bases). This CDR3 has 17 residues. Germline-derived CDR1 and CDR2 are MDHEN and SYDVKM. V lost 8 bases and J lost 0, with 20 bases in between. DNA of the CDR3: TGTGCCAGCCAGTCCCAGGGTCTAGGCTACTCCTACAATGAGCAGTTCTTC. Translation: CASQSQGLGYSYNEQFF.